This TCR beta chain came from a study of shared clonotypes between healthy human individuals. Clones were sequenced by immunoSEQ multiplex PCR, and TCRdb holds only the in-frame ones, with some missing. Of 850,000 to 1,200,000 clones detected, more than 60% appear once; the ten largest clones hold approximately 1.5%. Germline lookup yields CDR1 SQVTM and CDR2 ANQGSEA. V was pared by 8 bases and J by 5 bases, with 10 bases between. The CDR3 is 11 residues long. The source of this sequence is a man younger than 35 in good health. Input material: memory CD4+ T cells sorted from blood. Sample subset: CD45RA-negative fraction. This rearrangement joins TRBV29-1 to TRBJ2-1; D ambiguous. The CDR3, as DNA: TGCAGCATCCGAACCAACAATGAGCAGTTCTTC. The encoded protein is CSIRTNNEQFF.